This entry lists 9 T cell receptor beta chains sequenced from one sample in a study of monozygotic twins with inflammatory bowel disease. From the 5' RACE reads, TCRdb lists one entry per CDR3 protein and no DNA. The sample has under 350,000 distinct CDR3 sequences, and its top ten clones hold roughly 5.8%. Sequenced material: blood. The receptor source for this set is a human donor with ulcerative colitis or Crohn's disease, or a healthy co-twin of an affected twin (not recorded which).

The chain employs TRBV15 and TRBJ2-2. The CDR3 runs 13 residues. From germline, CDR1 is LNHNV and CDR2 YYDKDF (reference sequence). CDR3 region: CATSRDPTGELFF.

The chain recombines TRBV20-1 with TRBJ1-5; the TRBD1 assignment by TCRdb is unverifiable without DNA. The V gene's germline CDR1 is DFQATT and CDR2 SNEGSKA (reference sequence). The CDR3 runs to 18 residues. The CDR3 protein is CSARKAGTGVKSNQPQHF.

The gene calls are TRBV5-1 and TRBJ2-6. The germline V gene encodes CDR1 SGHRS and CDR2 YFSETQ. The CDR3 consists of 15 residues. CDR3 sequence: CASSLSASGANVLTF.

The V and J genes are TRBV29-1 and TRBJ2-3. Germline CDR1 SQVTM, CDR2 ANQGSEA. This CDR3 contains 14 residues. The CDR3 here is CSVETATSTDTQYF.

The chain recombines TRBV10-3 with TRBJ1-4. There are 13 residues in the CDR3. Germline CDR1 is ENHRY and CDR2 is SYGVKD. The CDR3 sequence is CAIRGSTNEKLFF.

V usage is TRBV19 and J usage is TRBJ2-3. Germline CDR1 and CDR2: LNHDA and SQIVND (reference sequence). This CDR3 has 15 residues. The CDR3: CASSMLAVSTDTQYF.

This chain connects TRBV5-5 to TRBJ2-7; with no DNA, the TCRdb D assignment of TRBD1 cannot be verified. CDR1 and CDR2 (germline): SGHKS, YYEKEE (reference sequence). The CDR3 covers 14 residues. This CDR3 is CASSFRDRVSRLYF.

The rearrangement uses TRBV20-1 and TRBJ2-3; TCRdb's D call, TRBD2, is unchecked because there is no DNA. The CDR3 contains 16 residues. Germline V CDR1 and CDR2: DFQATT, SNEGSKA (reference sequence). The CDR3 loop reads CSARPRDAGVVDTQYF.

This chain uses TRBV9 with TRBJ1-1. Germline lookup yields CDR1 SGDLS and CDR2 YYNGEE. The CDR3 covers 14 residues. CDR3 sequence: CASSVVGRDVQAFF. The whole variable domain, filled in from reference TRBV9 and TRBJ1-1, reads DSGVTQTPKHLITATGQRVTLRCSPRSGDLSVYWYQQSLDQGLQFLIQYYNGEERAKGNILERFSAQQFPDLHSELNLSSLELGDSALYFCASSVVGRDVQAFFGQGTRLTVV.